This T cell receptor (beta chain) was identified in a study of blood T cell repertoires in COVID-19. Germline CDR1 is SGHTA and CDR2 is FQGNSA. The CDR3 runs 15 residues. The V gene lost 8 bases and the J gene lost 4 bases, with 20 bases spanning the gap. This clone turned up a few times. Recruited during active infection, patients (from Seattle) were subsequently followed longitudinally. Some clones are missing from TCRdb's copy, which holds only in-frame ones; the method was immunoSEQ multiplex PCR. The table records 250,000 to 350,000 clones, 75% to 90% of them present only once. The chain couples TRBV7-2 to TRBJ1-2, with D tentatively TRBD1 (5 bases). The source is a woman aged 25 to 39 with COVID-19, enrolled during active disease. Input material: peripheral blood. The CDR3 spells CASSFNGGRGYGYTF. The CDR3 coding sequence is TGTGCCAGCTCGTTCAACGGGGGTCGTGGCTATGGCTACACCTTC.